This TCR beta chain came from a study of blood T cell repertoires in COVID-19. The overall study: The samples span acute and convalescent COVID-19 from the United States, Italy and Spain. Nucleic acid was either cDNA or gDNA, and it came from T cells, B-cell-depleted T cells, or PBMCs.

CDR1 is KGHSH, CDR2 LQKENI, per germline. V gave up 6 bases and J gave up 3 bases; unmatched junction bases: 11. The CDR3 has 15 amino acids. Authors' processing steps: Amplification of reference gene primers provided the estimated nucleated cell counts. Only in-frame clones appear in the TCRdb table, and some are missing; sequencing was by immunoSEQ multiplex PCR. From that table come the V and J calls and clone size; the DNA was used to work out D and trimming. Here the sample spans approximately 85,000 clones, roughly 87% being singletons. Sequencing was carried out using peripheral blood. The chain uses TRBV18 and TRBJ2-7; 7 nucleotides align to TRBD2. The clonotype was recovered from a woman between 45 and 60 years old in a cohort sampled during active COVID-19. CDR3 in DNA: TGTGCCAGCTCCCCGTCGGGGGGAGTCTTCTACGAGCAGTACTTC. Translation: CASSPSGGVFYEQYF.